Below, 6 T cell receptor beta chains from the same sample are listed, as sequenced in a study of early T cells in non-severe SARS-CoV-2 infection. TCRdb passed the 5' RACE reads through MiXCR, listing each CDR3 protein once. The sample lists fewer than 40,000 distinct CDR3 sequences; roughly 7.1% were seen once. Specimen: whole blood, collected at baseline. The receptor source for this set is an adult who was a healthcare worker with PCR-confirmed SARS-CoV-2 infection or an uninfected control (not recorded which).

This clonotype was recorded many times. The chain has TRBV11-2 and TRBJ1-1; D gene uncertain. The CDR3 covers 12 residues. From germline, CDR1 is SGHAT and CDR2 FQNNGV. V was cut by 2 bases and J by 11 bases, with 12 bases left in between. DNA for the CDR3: TGTGCCAGCAGCTTATTAGGGAGAATGGCTTTCTTT. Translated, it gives CASSLLGRMAFF. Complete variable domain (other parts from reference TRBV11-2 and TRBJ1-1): EAGVAQSPRYKIIEKRQSVAFWCNPISGHATLYWYQQILGQGPKLLIQFQNNGVVDDSQLPKDRFSAERLKGVDSTLKIQPAKLEDSAVYLCASSLLGRMAFFGQGTRLTVV.

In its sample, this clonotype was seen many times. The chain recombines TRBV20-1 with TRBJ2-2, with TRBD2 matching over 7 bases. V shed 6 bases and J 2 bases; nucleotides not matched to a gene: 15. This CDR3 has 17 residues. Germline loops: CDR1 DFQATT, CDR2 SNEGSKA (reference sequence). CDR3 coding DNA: TGCAGTGCCCGAGACGGGAGGAACCCCCTTAACACCGGGGAGCTGTTTTTT. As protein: CSARDGRNPLNTGELFF.

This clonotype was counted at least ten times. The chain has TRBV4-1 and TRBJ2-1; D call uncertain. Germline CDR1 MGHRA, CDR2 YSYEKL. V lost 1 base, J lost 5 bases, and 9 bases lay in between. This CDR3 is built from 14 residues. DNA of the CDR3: TGCGCCAGCAGCCAAGGGACCCGAGACAATGAGCAGTTCTTC. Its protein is CASSQGTRDNEQFF.

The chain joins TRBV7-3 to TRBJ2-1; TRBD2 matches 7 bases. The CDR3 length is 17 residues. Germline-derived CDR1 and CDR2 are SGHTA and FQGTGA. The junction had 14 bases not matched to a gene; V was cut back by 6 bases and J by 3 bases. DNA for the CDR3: TGTGCCAGCAGACCAACCGGTGGGGCTAGCGGCTACAATGAGCAGTTCTTC. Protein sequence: CASRPTGGASGYNEQFF.

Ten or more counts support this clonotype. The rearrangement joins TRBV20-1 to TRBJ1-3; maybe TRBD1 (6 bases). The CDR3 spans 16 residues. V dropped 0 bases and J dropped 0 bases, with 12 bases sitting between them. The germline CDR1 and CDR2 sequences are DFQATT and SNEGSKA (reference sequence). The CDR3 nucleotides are TGCAGTGCTAGAGACTCAGAAGGGGGCTCTGGAAACACCATATATTTT. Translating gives CSARDSEGGSGNTIYF.

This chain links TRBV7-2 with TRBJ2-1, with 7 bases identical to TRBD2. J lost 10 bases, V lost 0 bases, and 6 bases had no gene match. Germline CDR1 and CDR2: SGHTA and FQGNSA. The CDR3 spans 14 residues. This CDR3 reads CASSLAGGPDEQFF. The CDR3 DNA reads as TGTGCCAGCAGCTTAGCGGGAGGGCCTGACGAGCAGTTCTTC.